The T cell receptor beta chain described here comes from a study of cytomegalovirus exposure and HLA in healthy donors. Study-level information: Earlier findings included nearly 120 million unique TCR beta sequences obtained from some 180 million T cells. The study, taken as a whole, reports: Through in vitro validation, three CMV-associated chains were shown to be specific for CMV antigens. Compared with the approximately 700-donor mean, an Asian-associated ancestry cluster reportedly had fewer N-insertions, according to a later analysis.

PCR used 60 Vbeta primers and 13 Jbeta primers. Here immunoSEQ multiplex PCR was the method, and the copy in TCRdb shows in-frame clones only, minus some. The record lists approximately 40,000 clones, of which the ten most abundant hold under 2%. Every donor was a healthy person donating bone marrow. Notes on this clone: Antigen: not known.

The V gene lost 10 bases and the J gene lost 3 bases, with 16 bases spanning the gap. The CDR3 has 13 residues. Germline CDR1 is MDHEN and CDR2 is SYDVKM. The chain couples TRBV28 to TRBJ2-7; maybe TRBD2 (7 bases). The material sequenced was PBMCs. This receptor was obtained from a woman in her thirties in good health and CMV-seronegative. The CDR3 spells CAIGGAAHYEQYF. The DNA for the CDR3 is TGTGCCATAGGGGGGGCAGCCCACTACGAGCAGTACTTC. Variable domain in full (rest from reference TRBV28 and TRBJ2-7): DVKVTQSSRYLVKRTGEKVFLECVQDMDHENMFWYRQDPGLGLRLIYFSYDVKMKEKGDIPEGYSVSREKKERFSLILESASTNQTSMYLCAIGGAAHYEQYFGPGTRLTVT.